Reported below is one T cell receptor beta chain. Its antigen is currently unknown. CDR1 and CDR2 from the germline V gene are MDHEN and SYDVKM. V was trimmed by 5 bases and J by 1 base, leaving 12 bases between them. CDR3 size: 16 residues. These data are taken from a study of cytomegalovirus exposure and HLA in healthy donors. Study results and caveats: Most TCR sequences showed up rarely, but some public TCRs showed up in many donors. Listed as cytomegalovirus-associated were 164 TCR beta chains. According to a later analysis, TCR clusters from the first cohort tended to co-occur in the 90 to 150 validation repertoires.

The table came from immunoSEQ multiplex PCR; TCRdb's copy has only in-frame clones and leaves some out. Found here are some 150,000 clones, approximately 92% of them singletons; the top ten hold 8% to 9.5%. The gene calls are TRBV28 and TRBJ2-6; tentative D call: TRBD1 (7 bases). This TCR derives from a woman aged 18-29 years in good health and CMV-seropositive. The source material was PBMCs. The CDR3 loop reads CASSPRGTSGANVLTF. Written as DNA, the CDR3 is TGTGCCAGCAGTCCCAGGGGGACTTCTGGGGCCAACGTCCTGACTTTC. Looking up the rest from reference TRBV28 and TRBJ2-6 gives the full variable domain: DVKVTQSSRYLVKRTGEKVFLECVQDMDHENMFWYRQDPGLGLRLIYFSYDVKMKEKGDIPEGYSVSREKKERFSLILESASTNQTSMYLCASSPRGTSGANVLTFGAGSRLTVL.